This entry lists 18 T cell receptor beta chains sequenced from one sample in a study of CD8 T cells in Susac syndrome. RNA totalling about 0.45 to 1 ug underwent reverse transcription with random hexamers. TCRdb fed the immunoSEQ multiplex PCR reads into MiXCR, producing one record per CDR3 protein. The sample comprises tens of thousands of distinct CDR3 sequences, around 94% of which are singletons, and about 0.29% rests with the top ten. The sequencing sample was made of CD4+ T cells from PBMCs. The receptors shown here come from a human donor with Susac syndrome.

The chain employs TRBV12-3 or TRBV12-4 and TRBJ1-2; no definite D call. The CDR3 is 11 amino acids. Trimming shortened V by 4 bases and J by 5 bases, and 5 bases separated the two germline ends. The CDR3 DNA is TGTGCCAGCAGTTCTTGGTATGGCTACACCTTC. Translating it yields CASSSWYGYTF.

In its sample, this clonotype was seen a few times. The chain employs TRBV4-2 and TRBJ2-5; 11 bases are a match to TRBD2. CDR3 size: 16 residues. The germline V gene encodes CDR1 LGHNA and CDR2 YNFKEQ. V trimming: 4 bases; J trimming: 5 bases; junction bases outside the gene matches: 9. The CDR3 DNA sequence: TGTGCCAGCAGCCCTTCTAGCGGGGGGCAGGGGGAGACCCAGTACTTC. Its translation: CASSPSSGGQGETQYF.

This chain uses TRBV12-3 or TRBV12-4 with TRBJ1-6; D gene unclear. Trimming cost V 4 bases and J 2 bases, with 0 bases left between them. This CDR3 comprises 12 residues. In DNA form, the CDR3 reads TGTGCCAGCAGTTCCTATAATTCACCCCTCCACTTT. Residues: CASSSYNSPLHF.

The table lists this clonotype with a count of one. The chain links TRBV20-1 to TRBJ1-4; D unresolved. In germline, CDR1 is DFQATT, CDR2 SNEGSKA (reference sequence). V gave up 4 bases and J gave up 8 bases, with 14 bases separating them. CDR3 size: 13 residues. CDR3 in amino acids: CSAKRDGPEKLFF. Written as DNA, the CDR3 is TGCAGTGCTAAACGGGATGGGCCCGAAAAACTGTTTTTT.

This clonotype was recorded only once. This chain links TRBV19 with TRBJ2-1; 7 bases are a match to TRBD2. The CDR3 extends over 13 amino acids. Germline CDR1 reads LNHDA; CDR2 reads SQIVND (reference sequence). J lost 7 bases, V lost 8 bases, and 8 bases had no gene match. CDR3 coding DNA: TGTGCCAGTCAACTAGCGAATCAAAATGAGCAGTTCTTC. Protein sequence: CASQLANQNEQFF.

V usage is TRBV6-6 and J usage is TRBJ1-6, with no clear D. Trimming shortened V by 4 bases and J by 9 bases, and 16 bases separated the two germline ends. CDR1 is MNHNY, CDR2 SVGAGI, per germline (reference sequence). This CDR3 region has 15 residues. Here the CDR3 reads CASSLGRPLTSPLHF. CDR3 in DNA: TGTGCCAGCAGTTTAGGACGGCCTCTGACTTCACCCCTCCACTTT.

The rearrangement uses TRBV5-4 and TRBJ2-3; no reliable D call. The CDR3 sequence is 13 residues long. Trimming stripped 1 base from V and 5 bases from J, with 8 bases between. The germline V gene encodes CDR1 SGHNT and CDR2 YYREEE (reference sequence). The CDR3, as DNA: TGTGCCAGCAGCTTGTACCTCGGAGATACGCAGTATTTT. Protein: CASSLYLGDTQYF.

The chain couples TRBV29-1 to TRBJ2-1, with D unresolved. Per the germline V gene, CDR1 is SQVTM and CDR2 is ANQGSEA. Trimming removed 2 bases from V and 7 bases from J, with 15 bases in between. CDR3 size: 14 residues. Written as DNA, the CDR3 is TGCAGCGTTGAATCGGACGCCATTGTAAATGAGCAGTTCTTC. Its protein is CSVESDAIVNEQFF.

The chain has TRBV29-1 and TRBJ2-7; perhaps D is TRBD1 or TRBD2 (5 bases each). CDR1 and CDR2 from the germline V gene are SQVTM and ANQGSEA. This CDR3 comprises 13 residues. Trimming removed 5 bases from V and 6 bases from J, with 17 bases in between. This CDR3 reads CSVSQGRFAEQYF. The DNA for the CDR3 is TGCAGCGTTAGTCAGGGACGATTTGCCGAGCAGTACTTC.

The J gene is TRBJ1-1, the V gene TRBV20-1; tentatively, D is TRBD1 (6 bases). V lost 1 base and J lost 1, with 7 bases in between. This CDR3 spans 13 amino acids. CDR1 DFQATT and CDR2 SNEGSKA come from the germline V gene (reference sequence). For the CDR3, the DNA is TGCAGTGCTAGAGCAGGGGAGAACACTGAAGCTTTCTTT. This translates into CSARAGENTEAFF.

This chain uses TRBV7-2 with TRBJ2-3; 10 bases map to TRBD2. Unmatched junction bases numbered 3, after V lost 4 bases and J lost 2 bases. Per the germline V gene, CDR1 is SGHTA and CDR2 is FQGNSA. This CDR3 comprises 15 residues. In DNA form, the CDR3 reads TGTGCCAGCAGCTCGACTAGCGGGCACACAGATACGCAGTATTTT. This translates into CASSSTSGHTDTQYF.

V is TRBV9 and J is TRBJ1-6, with a possible D match to TRBD1 (5 bases). The germline V gene encodes CDR1 SGDLS and CDR2 YYNGEE. Trimming left V 0 bases short and J 8 bases short, with 15 bases between. The CDR3 is 16 residues long. CDR3 amino acids: CASSVGPGGADSPLHF. DNA of the CDR3: TGTGCCAGCAGCGTAGGTCCGGGCGGGGCGGATTCACCCCTCCACTTT.

The genes are TRBV6-5 and TRBJ1-6; D is unresolved. The V end lost 5 bases, the J end lost 10 bases, and 12 bases lay between the germline ends. Germline-derived CDR1 and CDR2 are MNHEY and SVGAGI. The CDR3 totals 13 residues. CDR3 residues: CASSPGLRSPLHF. The DNA of the CDR3 is TGTGCCAGCAGTCCCGGGCTTAGGTCACCCCTCCACTTT.

The rearrangement joins TRBV19 to TRBJ2-2; D is possibly TRBD1 (6 bases). The length of the CDR3 is 15 residues. The germline V and J ends were trimmed by 7 bases and 0 bases, with 12 bases remaining between them. From germline, CDR1 is LNHDA and CDR2 SQIVND (reference sequence). CDR3 sequence reads: CASTQPGANTGELFF. The CDR3 nucleotides read TGTGCCAGTACCCAGCCAGGGGCGAACACCGGGGAGCTGTTTTTT.

The chain recombines TRBV29-1 with TRBJ1-1; D may be TRBD1 (6 bases). This CDR3 region has 13 residues. In germline, CDR1 is SQVTM, CDR2 ANQGSEA. With 6 bases removed from V and 2 bases from J, the gap between germline ends came to 13 bases. The CDR3 bases are TGCAGCGTGTCCTTGGGGGGCAACACTGAAGCTTTCTTT. Its protein is CSVSLGGNTEAFF.

J is TRBJ2-5 and V is TRBV6-2 or TRBV6-3; D is unclear. Germline loops: CDR1 MNHEY, CDR2 SVGEGT. V dropped 7 bases and J dropped 5 bases, with 14 bases sitting between them. The length of the CDR3 is 13 residues. The CDR3 nucleotides are TGTGCCAGCACCGACGGGTCGGTGGAGACCCAGTACTTC. Translating it yields CASTDGSVETQYF.

This clonotype was counted a single time. The J gene is TRBJ1-6, the V gene TRBV3-1; D is unresolved. Trimming cost V 2 bases and J 11 bases, with 13 bases left between them. The CDR3 loop spans 14 amino acids. Germline CDR1 and CDR2: LGHDT and YNNKEL (reference sequence). The CDR3 region is CASSQKRVITPLHF. CDR3 in DNA: TGTGCCAGCAGCCAAAAACGTGTCATTACACCCCTCCACTTT.

The chain combines TRBV7-2 with TRBJ1-1; TRBD1 matches at 8 bases. Germline V gene sequence: CDR1 SGHTA, CDR2 FQGNSA. The CDR3 loop spans 14 amino acids. Losses at the gene ends were 3 bases for V and 1 base for J; bases not matched to a gene: 1. The CDR3 loop is CASSFTGGNTEAFF. The CDR3 DNA sequence: TGTGCCAGCAGCTTCACAGGGGGGAACACTGAAGCTTTCTTT.